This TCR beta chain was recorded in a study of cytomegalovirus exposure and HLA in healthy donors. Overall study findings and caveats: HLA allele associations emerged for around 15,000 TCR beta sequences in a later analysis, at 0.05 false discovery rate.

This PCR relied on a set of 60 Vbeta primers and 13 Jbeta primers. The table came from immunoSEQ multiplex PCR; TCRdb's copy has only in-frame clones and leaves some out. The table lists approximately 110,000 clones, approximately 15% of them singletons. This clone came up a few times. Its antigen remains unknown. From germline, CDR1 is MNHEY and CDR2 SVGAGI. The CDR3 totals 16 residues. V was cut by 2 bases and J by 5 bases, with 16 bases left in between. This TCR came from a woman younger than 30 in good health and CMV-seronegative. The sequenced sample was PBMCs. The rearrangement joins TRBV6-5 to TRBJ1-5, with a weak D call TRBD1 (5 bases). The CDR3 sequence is CASSYPGLQRYQPQHF. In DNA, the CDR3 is TGTGCCAGCAGTTACCCGGGACTTCAAAGATATCAGCCCCAGCATTTT.